Sequencing of this TCR beta chain was carried out in a study of blood T cell repertoires in COVID-19. Study summary: Samples taken during acute and convalescent COVID-19 were collected in the United States, Italy and Spain. T cells, B-cell-depleted T cells, or PBMCs provided the cDNA or gDNA that served as material.

Original data processing: By means of reference gene primer amplification, nucleated cell counts were estimated. Clones were read by immunoSEQ multiplex PCR, and TCRdb kept only the in-frame ones, dropping some. The V and J calls and the clone size are those of that table, but D and trimming were determined from the DNA. The data show around 77,000 clones, with 65% to 90% seen just once and 6.5% to 7.5% held by the top ten. Trimming cost V 6 bases and J 1 base, with 15 bases left between them. This CDR3 spans 14 amino acids. The germline V gene has CDR1 SQVTM and CDR2 ANQGSEA. Followed longitudinally, the Seattle patients had been enrolled during active infection.

The sample consisted of peripheral blood. This chain uses TRBV29-1 with TRBJ1-1; maybe TRBD1 (6 bases). This TCR was recovered from a man aged 25 to 40 with COVID-19, enrolled during active disease. The CDR3 loop is CSVDQTGRNTEAFF. CDR3 nucleotides: TGCAGCGTAGATCAAACAGGGCGGAACACTGAAGCTTTCTTT.